This T cell receptor beta chain is drawn from a study of Ad26.COV2.S vaccination and SARS-CoV-2 variants. Treatment here: around 19 received Ad26.COV2.S at low or high dose, single or two shots; roughly five received placebo; per-sample allocation not given. The samples were gathered on day 63 after the first injection of vaccine or placebo. An Ad26 vector expressing Wuhan-strain SARS-CoV-2 spike served as the vaccine. Per germline, CDR1 SGHRS and CDR2 YFSETQ. This CDR3 spans 14 amino acids. The V gene end was trimmed by 3 bases and the J gene end by 7 bases; junction bases not matched to a gene: 8. Here immunoSEQ multiplex PCR was the method, and the copy in TCRdb shows in-frame clones only, minus some. The sample contains 350,000 to 450,000 clones, roughly 90% of which appear only once.

This specimen consisted of peripheral blood, obtained in a trial of Ad26.COV2.S vaccine versus placebo. The clonotype comes from a person between 18 and 65 years old who received the Ad26.COV2.S COVID-19 vaccine or a placebo. The rearrangement joins TRBV5-1 to TRBJ1-2, with 8 bases identical to TRBD1. The CDR3 sequence is CASSSGQGPLGYTF. CDR3 sequence (DNA): TGCGCCAGCAGCTCCGGACAGGGTCCCCTTGGCTACACCTTC.